This T cell receptor beta chain was recorded in a study of regulatory T cells in long-lasting Graves disease. This clonotype has at least ten counts. The CDR3 sequence is 14 residues long. The germline CDR1 and CDR2 sequences are DFQATT and SNEGSKA (reference sequence). Trimming removed 6 bases from V and 6 bases from J; junction bases left unmatched: 5. As for time point: newly diagnosed GD, antithyroid drugs for less than 3 months. PBMCs were the source of the RNA used for TCR sequencing. Researchers made TCR beta libraries by using iRepertoire HTBI primers and running Arm-PCR on CDR3 regions. In TCRdb, the multiplex PCR reads were re-called with MiXCR into one record per CDR3 protein. The sample shows roughly 530,000 distinct CDR3 sequences, about 16% of them seen only once. These data were likewise used in another study, on T cells in Graves' hyperthyroidism and ophthalmopathy. From that paper: Patients aged 18 to 65 with hyperthyroidism were newly diagnosed, with duration under 2 months. Primed by the HTBI set, a first-round RT-PCR was run on the TCR CDR3.

The chain couples TRBV20-1 to TRBJ2-3, with 14 nucleotides matching TRBD2. Sample: peripheral blood mononuclear cells (PBMCs), taken at new diagnosis, from a patient treated with antithyroid drugs. The sequence came from a woman aged 40 to 65 with Graves disease. CDR3 region: CSAPGLAGDDTQYF. The DNA for the CDR3 is TGCAGTGCCCCGGGACTAGCGGGGGATGATACGCAGTATTTT.